This TCR beta chain was sequenced in a study of cytomegalovirus exposure and HLA in healthy donors. Study conclusions and caveats: One later analysis, an examination of the 100 to 150 validation repertoires, found that first-cohort TCR clusters tended to co-occur in them. Both high specificity and high sensitivity reportedly marked the classifier's diagnosis of cytomegalovirus status.

As regards this clone: Its antigen remains unidentified.

This CDR3 comprises 14 residues. Trimming removed 5 bases from V and 8 bases from J, with 19 bases in between. CDR1 and CDR2 from the germline V gene are MDHEN and SYDVKM. Only in-frame clones appear in the TCRdb table, and some are missing; sequencing was by immunoSEQ multiplex PCR. The sample records about 360,000 clones, 86% being singletons. This chain uses TRBV28 with TRBJ2-7; D is uncertain. The sequenced material came from PBMCs. This sequence originates from a woman aged 18-35 years in good health and CMV-seronegative. CDR3 DNA sequence: TGTGCCAGCAGTCGCCCCCGGGTCCTCCAGAAGCAGTACTTC. Amino acid sequence: CASSRPRVLQKQYF.